The 19 T cell receptor beta chains listed next were all sequenced from one sample in a study of T cell responses to AZD1222 COVID-19 vaccine. Assay used: immunoSEQ multiplex PCR; TCRdb lists only in-frame clones, some missing. The sample has 100,000 to 120,000 clones; about 90% are singletons. Sequencing used peripheral blood, obtained on day 0 of AZD1222 vaccination. All receptors come from an adult in good health.

The rearrangement links TRBV6-5 to TRBJ2-2, with TRBD2 identical over 9 bases. The CDR3 runs to 15 residues. CDR1 MNHEY and CDR2 SVGAGI come from the germline V gene. After removal of 7 bases from V and 7 bases from J, the junction contained 10 bases not matched to a gene. CDR3 amino acids: CASMGLAGSGGELFF. As DNA, the CDR3 is TGTGCCAGCATGGGGCTAGCGGGGTCGGGCGGGGAGCTGTTTTTT.

This clone was seen a handful of times. This rearrangement joins TRBV28 to TRBJ1-2; 7 positions match TRBD1. V was clipped by 2 bases and J by 4 bases; unmatched bases: 7. Germline V gives CDR1 MDHEN, CDR2 SYDVKM. The CDR3 spans 15 residues. In nucleotides, the CDR3 is TGTGCCAGCAGTTTACCCATGGGACAGCCCTATGGCTACACCTTC. Translation gives CASSLPMGQPYGYTF.

V usage is TRBV7-3 and J usage is TRBJ2-1; weak D call: TRBD1 (6 bases). V was pared by 0 bases and J by 5 bases, with 11 bases between. The CDR3 sequence is 15 residues long. The germline V gene encodes CDR1 SGHTA and CDR2 FQGTGA. CDR3 nucleotides: TGTGCCAGCAGCTTAACCCCGGGACACAACAATGAGCAGTTCTTC. Translating gives CASSLTPGHNNEQFF. The entire variable domain, with the rest obtained from reference TRBV7-3 and TRBJ2-1, is as follows: GAGVSQTPSNKVTEKGKYVELRCDPISGHTALYWYRQSLGQGPEFLIYFQGTGAADDSGLPNDRFFAVRPEGSVSTLKIQRTERGDSAVYLCASSLTPGHNNEQFFGPGTRLTVL.

V is TRBV6-1 and J is TRBJ1-4; no reliable D call. Germline V gives CDR1 MNHNS, CDR2 SASEGT. V shed 1 base and J shed 8 bases, with 11 bases lying between them. The CDR3 is made up of 14 amino acids. The DNA of the CDR3 is TGTGCCAGCAGTGAAGTAGTTGGGGAAGAAAAACTGTTTTTT. Protein product: CASSEVVGEEKLFF.

This sequence joins TRBV7-2 and TRBJ1-5, with D unclear. Germline CDR1 is SGHTA and CDR2 is FQGNSA. This CDR3 region has 13 residues. Trimming took off 0 bases at V and 5 bases at J, with 5 bases between the two ends. CDR3 DNA: TGTGCCAGCAGCTTAGCGGGGTATCAGCCCCAGCATTTT. Encoded protein: CASSLAGYQPQHF.

This rearrangement joins TRBV7-3 to TRBJ2-3, with TRBD2 matching over 8 bases. J gave up 0 bases and V 6 bases, and 8 bases lay outside the gene matches. The CDR3 is 16 residues long. In germline, CDR1 is SGHTA, CDR2 FQGTGA. The CDR3 sequence is CASRLTSGLSTDTQYF. The CDR3 DNA reads as TGTGCCAGCAGACTAACTAGCGGACTAAGCACAGATACGCAGTATTTT.

This clone was detected a few times. The rearrangement links TRBV9 to TRBJ1-6; tentative D call: TRBD1 (5 bases). The length of the CDR3 is 15 residues. Germline loops: CDR1 SGDLS, CDR2 YYNGEE. With 3 bases removed from V and 6 bases from J, the gap between germline ends came to 13 bases. The CDR3 reads CASSGTGTGNSPLHF. The CDR3 DNA is TGTGCCAGCAGCGGAACCGGGACGGGTAATTCACCCCTCCACTTT.

The gene calls are TRBV6-1 and TRBJ2-1, with 7 bases matching TRBD2. The CDR3 length is 14 residues. The V segment lost 3 bases and the J segment 4 bases; nucleotides outside the gene matches: 3. CDR1 is MNHNS and CDR2 is SASEGT in the germline V gene. CDR3 in amino acids: CASSEASGYNEQFF. CDR3 nucleotide sequence: TGTGCCAGCAGTGAGGCTAGCGGTTACAATGAGCAGTTCTTC.

The V and J genes are TRBV5-8 and TRBJ1-5; D is undetermined. Trimming stripped 4 bases from V and 3 bases from J, with 8 bases between. This CDR3 is 13 amino acids long. Germline CDR1 reads SGHTS; CDR2 reads YDEGEE. The CDR3 loop reads CASSTRSNQPQHF. DNA of the CDR3: TGTGCCAGCAGCACCCGATCCAATCAGCCCCAGCATTTT.

V is TRBV7-3 and J is TRBJ1-2; possibly TRBD1 for D (5 bases). The CDR3 is 15 amino acids. The germline CDR1 and CDR2 sequences are SGHTA and FQGTGA. V was clipped by 2 bases and J by 2 bases, with 12 bases between them. The CDR3: CASSLGRGPNYGYTF. The CDR3 nucleotides are TGTGCCAGCAGCTTAGGGCGGGGCCCAAACTATGGCTACACCTTC.

The chain carries TRBV29-1 and TRBJ2-1; D possibly uses TRBD1 or TRBD2 (5 bases each). This CDR3 is 12 amino acids long. CDR1 and CDR2 (germline): SQVTM, ANQGSEA. V lost 6 bases to trimming and J lost 6 bases, with 12 bases between them. CDR3 in amino acids: CSVRSGGNEQFF. The CDR3, as DNA: TGCAGCGTGCGAAGTGGGGGCAATGAGCAGTTCTTC.

The chain joins TRBV18 to TRBJ1-3, with D perhaps matching TRBD1 (5 bases). The CDR3 has 21 amino acids. Germline V gives CDR1 KGHSH, CDR2 LQKENI. Trimming took off 3 bases at V and 0 bases at J, with 27 bases between the two ends. CDR3 sequence reads: CASSPTAVEGYRASSGNTIYF. The CDR3 region has the DNA TGTGCCAGCTCACCCACTGCGGTTGAGGGGTACAGAGCCTCCTCTGGAAACACCATATATTTT. Drawing the rest from reference TRBV18 and TRBJ1-3, the complete variable domain is NAGVMQNPRHLVRRRGQEARLRCSPMKGHSHVYWYRQLPEEGLKFMVYLQKENIIDESGMPKERFSAEFPKEGPSILRIQQVVRGDSAAYFCASSPTAVEGYRASSGNTIYFGEGSWLTVV.

The J gene is TRBJ2-2, the V gene TRBV19; D remains unclear. V was trimmed by 8 bases and J by 2 bases, leaving 9 bases between them. This CDR3 region has 13 residues. Germline V gives CDR1 LNHDA, CDR2 SQIVND (reference sequence). CDR3 loop: CASFYVNTGELFF. The CDR3 coding sequence is TGTGCCAGTTTTTACGTTAACACCGGGGAGCTGTTTTTT.

The CDR3 DNA follows: TGTGCCAGCAGTTACACTACCCCGAGCTCCTATAATTCACCCCTCCACTTT. Protein sequence: CASSYTTPSSYNSPLHF. The chain joins TRBV6-2 or TRBV6-3 to TRBJ1-6, with no clear D. Germline values: CDR1 MNHEY, CDR2 SVGEGT. The germline V and J ends were trimmed by 2 bases and 0 bases, with 11 bases remaining between them. This CDR3 has 17 amino acids.

V is TRBV6-2 or TRBV6-3 and J is TRBJ2-5; D is perhaps TRBD1 (5 bases). Germline-derived CDR1 and CDR2 are MNHEY and SVGEGT. The germline V and J ends were trimmed by 2 bases and 2 bases, with 12 bases remaining between them. The CDR3 consists of 15 residues. The CDR3 DNA reads TGTGCCAGCAGTTACCGGACGGACACTCAAGAGACCCAGTACTTC. It encodes CASSYRTDTQETQYF.

The CDR3 nucleotides are TGCGCCAGCAGCTTGAACGGGGGGGAAGAGACCCAGTACTTC. Protein product: CASSLNGGEETQYF. This chain links TRBV5-1 with TRBJ2-5; 8 bases are a match to TRBD2. The V segment lost 1 base and the J segment 3 bases; nucleotides outside the gene matches: 2. Germline CDR1 reads SGHRS; CDR2 reads YFSETQ. The CDR3 has 14 amino acids.

This sequence joins TRBV19 and TRBJ2-2; 7 bases align to TRBD2. The CDR3 totals 18 residues. V dropped 3 bases and J dropped 5; count of bases not matched to a gene: 15. In germline, CDR1 is LNHDA, CDR2 SQIVND (reference sequence). CDR3 sequence: CASSIHTSAGRGTGELFF. The CDR3, as DNA: TGTGCCAGTAGTATCCATACATCGGCAGGGCGGGGGACCGGGGAGCTGTTTTTT.

The V and J genes are TRBV9 and TRBJ1-1; D uncertain. The germline CDR1 and CDR2 sequences are SGDLS and YYNGEE. This CDR3 comprises 13 residues. Trimming removed 4 bases at V and 0 bases at J, with 7 bases between. The CDR3 region has the DNA TGTGCCAGCAGCTTCACTATGAACACTGAAGCTTTCTTT. Translation: CASSFTMNTEAFF.

The genes are TRBV5-4 and TRBJ2-1, with TRBD2 matching over 8 bases. This CDR3 spans 16 amino acids. The V gene end was trimmed by 5 bases and the J gene end by 3 bases; junction bases not matched to a gene: 10. Looked up from germline, CDR1 is SGHNT and CDR2 is YYREEE (reference sequence). For the CDR3, the DNA is TGTGCCAGCAGGAGGTCAGCGGGAGTTAGCTACAATGAGCAGTTCTTC. Its protein is CASRRSAGVSYNEQFF.